Listed below are T cell receptor beta chains from one sample, sequenced in a study of molecular identifiers for immune sequencing clone quantification. TCRdb analysed the PCR reads with MiXCR anew, one entry per CDR3 protein. The table has hundreds of thousands of distinct CDR3 sequences, 25% seen once; the top ten hold 0.75% to 0.8%. Input material: naive CD8+ T cells from blood, with Jurkat cell RNA spiked in. The receptors shown here come from a human donor in good health. Some libraries in this study had Jurkat cell RNA spiked in. The CDR3 runs from the conserved cysteine through the conserved F or W. A D gene is named only where the DNA matches it firmly. A clone size is listed for some rows: how often the clone was seen (once, few, many), or a class if it is expanded.

>TRBV5-5|-|-|TRBJ1-4
CASSLESGTNEKLFF
TGTGCCAGCAGCTTGGAGTCTGGGACTAATGAAAAACTGTTTTTT
>TRBV4-1|-|many|TRBJ2-1
CASSQVDASKEFF
TGCGCCAGCAGCCAAGTTGATGCTAGTAAGGAGTTCTTC
>TRBV20-1|-|few|TRBJ2-5
CSARDQQGIGSNYETQYF
TGCAGTGCTAGAGACCAACAGGGTATTGGGAGTAATTACGAGACCCAGTACTTC
>TRBV7-9|-|many|TRBJ2-7
CASSHPGTGPYEQYF
TGTGCCAGCAGCCATCCCGGGACGGGTCCCTACGAGCAGTACTTC
>TRBV24-1|-|-|TRBJ2-1
CATSDFSGKEQFF
TGTGCCACCAGTGATTTTTCGGGCAAAGAGCAGTTCTTC
>TRBV4-1|-|-|TRBJ2-5
CASSQRDLQETQYF
TGCGCCAGCAGCCAGCGGGACTTGCAAGAGACCCAGTACTTC
>TRBV6-4|TRBD2|-|TRBJ2-3
CASPRLAGAIASADTQYF
TGTGCCAGCCCTCGACTAGCGGGAGCCATCGCTAGCGCAGATACGCAGTATTTT
>TRBV6-2/TRBV6-3|TRBD1|-|TRBJ2-7
CASSHGQGPLTYEQYF
TGTGCCAGCAGCCACGGACAGGGCCCTCTTACCTACGAGCAGTACTTC
>TRBV7-9|-|-|TRBJ2-7
CASSLGANTPYEQYF
TGTGCCAGCAGCTTAGGTGCTAATACCCCCTACGAGCAGTACTTC
>TRBV18|TRBD1|many|TRBJ1-3
CASSRTGLSGNTIYF
TGTGCCAGCTCCCGGACAGGACTCTCTGGAAACACCATATATTTT
>TRBV27|-|many|TRBJ1-1
CASSTGHMNTEAFF
TGTGCCAGCAGTACAGGACACATGAACACTGAAGCTTTCTTT
>TRBV12-3/TRBV12-4|TRBD2|once|TRBJ2-3
CASSLPAGGTDTQYF
TGTGCCAGCAGTTTGCCAGCGGGGGGCACAGATACGCAGTATTTT
>TRBV6-2/TRBV6-3|TRBD1|many|TRBJ2-1
CASTLTGNLVNEQFF
TGTGCCAGCACCCTGACAGGGAATTTGGTTAATGAGCAGTTCTTC
>TRBV12-5|-|few|TRBJ2-3
CASGLWGGRPDTQYF
TGTGCTAGTGGTTTGTGGGGGGGGCGCCCAGATACGCAGTATTTT
>TRBV7-2|-|few|TRBJ1-1
CASSTSPQVHSEAFF
TGTGCCAGCAGCACCTCTCCACAGGTCCATTCGGAGGCTTTCTTT
>TRBV9|-|many|TRBJ1-1
CASSVVAEYTEAFF
TGTGCCAGCAGCGTAGTGGCGGAATACACTGAAGCTTTCTTT
>TRBV20-1|-|few|TRBJ1-5
CSALPRGFVNQPQHF
TGCAGTGCTCTGCCTAGGGGATTTGTCAATCAGCCCCAGCATTTT
>TRBV20-1|-|-|TRBJ2-7
CSARDLTHNGYEQYF
TGCAGTGCTAGAGATCTTACACACAACGGGTACGAGCAGTACTTC
>TRBV4-3|-|-|TRBJ1-2
CASSQEWTRSFYGYTF
TGCGCCAGCAGCCAAGAATGGACACGGTCTTTCTATGGCTACACCTTC
>TRBV27|TRBD2|few|TRBJ2-1
CASSLSILAGAHFEQFF
TGTGCCAGCAGTTTATCGATACTAGCGGGGGCCCACTTTGAGCAGTTCTTC
>TRBV19|-|-|TRBJ2-2
CASSIVGGNTGELFF
TGTGCCAGTAGTATAGTTGGAGGGAACACCGGGGAGCTGTTTTTT
>TRBV19|-|-|TRBJ1-5
CASSIGLYSNQPQHF
TGTGCCAGTAGTATTGGGCTATATAGCAATCAGCCCCAGCATTTT
>TRBV30|-|many|TRBJ1-1
CAWSVQGLTEAFF
TGTGCCTGGAGTGTACAGGGCCTCACTGAAGCTTTCTTT
>TRBV3-1|-|many|TRBJ2-3
CASSQEGGAVGDTQYF
TGTGCCAGCAGCCAAGAGGGGGGGGCCGTCGGAGATACGCAGTATTTT
>TRBV12-3/TRBV12-4|-|many|TRBJ1-3
CASDTISGNTIYF
TGTGCCAGCGATACAATCTCTGGAAACACCATATATTTT
>TRBV12-3/TRBV12-4|-|-|TRBJ2-1
CASSLARQLNNEQFF
TGTGCCAGCAGTTTAGCGCGGCAACTCAACAATGAGCAGTTCTTC
>TRBV5-6|-|few|TRBJ2-1
CASSDGVAAYNEQFF
TGTGCCAGCAGCGACGGAGTAGCGGCCTACAATGAGCAGTTCTTC
>TRBV7-6|TRBD1|many|TRBJ2-3
CASSWTGFTDTQYF
TGTGCCAGCAGCTGGACAGGGTTCACAGATACGCAGTATTTT
>TRBV5-6|-|many|TRBJ2-6
CASSLVGFVGANVLTF
TGTGCCAGCAGCTTGGTAGGGTTCGTTGGGGCCAACGTCCTGACTTTC
>TRBV10-1|TRBD1|few|TRBJ2-5
CASSPGGIETQYF
TGCGCCAGCAGTCCAGGGGGCATTGAGACCCAGTACTTC
>TRBV7-9|TRBD2|many|TRBJ2-3
CASSSKRDRTDTQYF
TGTGCCAGCAGCTCAAAGCGGGATAGGACAGATACGCAGTATTTT
>TRBV7-9|TRBD1|many|TRBJ2-4
CASSSKGALDIQYF
TGTGCCAGCTCTTCCAAGGGGGCGCTGGACATTCAGTACTTC
>TRBV2|TRBD2|few|TRBJ2-1
CATVNRGSDNEQFF
TGTGCCACCGTCAACCGCGGGAGTGACAATGAGCAGTTCTTC
>TRBV20-1|-|few|TRBJ1-6
CSAREGTGGSPLHF
TGCAGTGCTAGAGAGGGGACTGGCGGTTCACCCCTCCACTTT
>TRBV6-5|TRBD1|-|TRBJ1-6
CASRDRVRSYNSPLHF
TGTGCCAGCAGGGACAGGGTCCGCTCCTATAATTCACCCCTCCACTTT
>TRBV24-1|-|once|TRBJ2-3
CATSDPQGSTDTQYF
TGTGCCACCAGTGATCCTCAGGGTAGCACAGATACGCAGTATTTT
>TRBV6-2/TRBV6-3|-|many|TRBJ1-1
CASSYSINPEAFF
TGTGCCAGCAGTTACTCGATCAACCCTGAAGCTTTCTTT
>TRBV4-3|-|many|TRBJ2-7
CASSQDSQGGYEQYF
TGCGCCAGCAGCCAAGATTCCCAGGGTGGGTACGAGCAGTACTTC
>TRBV6-2/TRBV6-3|-|-|TRBJ1-1
CASSPPGPYDTAAFF
TGTGCCAGCAGTCCTCCCGGGCCATACGACACTGCAGCTTTCTTT